This record looks at one T cell receptor (beta chain) sequence and its context. Antigen specificity is unknown. The source of the sample is a study of cytomegalovirus exposure and HLA in healthy donors. Study-level results: In an earlier analysis, most TCR beta V segments were productive about 87% or about 30% of the time. Later analysis identified about 17,000 TCR beta sequences associated with HLA alleles, using a false discovery rate threshold of 0.05. In a later analysis, V- and J-gene trimming of beta chains associated with a DCLRE1C missense variant, replicated independently. Common viral pathogens seemed, in a later analysis, to connect with several of the most significant clusters.

PCR amplification relied on 60 Vbeta primers (plus 13 Jbeta primers). Sequenced by immunoSEQ multiplex PCR; TCRdb stores in-frame clones only, minus some. Among approximately 150,000 clones listed, 80% were seen once. Per germline, CDR1 MDHEN and CDR2 SYDVKM. V was shortened by 3 bases and J by 4 bases, with 10 bases between the two germline ends. This CDR3 spans 14 amino acids. The sequenced sample consisted of PBMCs. V usage is TRBV28 and J usage is TRBJ1-5; D is ambiguous. The clonotype was recovered from a woman in her fifties or sixties in good health and CMV-seronegative. CDR3 residues: CASSFPRLNQPQHF. CDR3 nucleotide sequence: TGTGCCAGCAGTTTCCCCAGGTTGAATCAGCCCCAGCATTTT.